This is a list of T cell receptor beta chains from one sample in a study of human T cells and chemical hapten exposure. TCRdb analysed the RACE reads with MiXCR anew, one entry per CDR3 protein. The sample yields approximately 340,000 distinct CDR3 sequences, roughly 6.9% seen once. Sequencing was performed on whole blood, taken in connection with sensitization to the hapten diphenylcyclopropenone (DPC). The receptor source for this set is a woman under 30 with alopecia areata. Some clones in this sample may be carry-over from other donors' samples. Each CDR3 is given with its conserved first and last residue. D genes are given only for firm matches. The size field is filled for only some rows; it gives once, few, many or a size class.

. many TRBJ2-2 TRBV7-9 TGTGCCAGCAGCCTCCTCCTGGAGTACACCGGGGAGCTGTTTTTT CASSLLLEYTGELFF
TRBD1 . TRBJ2-5 TRBV29-1 TGCAGCGCGGACCCGGACAGGGGGGGAGAGACCCAGTACTTC CSADPDRGGETQYF
TRBD1 . TRBJ2-7 TRBV4-1 TGCGCCAGCAGCCAAGATTCCAGGGTAGGGACAGGGTCGGGCGAGCAGTACTTC CASSQDSRVGTGSGEQYF
. many TRBJ1-6 TRBV29-1 TGCAGCGTTGACTGGCACCCTGGAGGCGCCTATAATTCACCCCTCCACTTT CSVDWHPGGAYNSPLHF
. many TRBJ2-3 TRBV7-2 TGTGCCAGCAGCGCGACAGGTCCAGATACGCAGTATTTT CASSATGPDTQYF
TRBD1 . TRBJ1-5 TRBV4-1 TGCGCCAGCAGCCAAGACGGGGACAGCAATAGCAATCAGCCCCAGCATTTT CASSQDGDSNSNQPQHF
. few TRBJ2-3 TRBV7-6 TGTGCCAGCAGCTTATTGGGGCAATCAGATACGCAGTATTTT CASSLLGQSDTQYF
TRBD1 . TRBJ1-5 TRBV7-2 TGTGCCAGCAGCTTAGGGACAGGGGCGTATCAGCCCCAGCATTTT CASSLGTGAYQPQHF
. few TRBJ1-5 TRBV7-9 TGTGCCAGCAGCTTAGTAGAGGGTTTAAGCAATCAGCCCCAGCATTTT CASSLVEGLSNQPQHF
. few TRBJ1-1 TRBV5-1 TGCGCCAGCAGCAATTCCAGGGTAGGGAACCGGGCCCATGGGACTGAAGCTTTCTTT CASSNSRVGNRAHGTEAFF
. few TRBJ2-5 TRBV28 TGTGCCAGCAGTTTGTCTGACAGGAGAGAGACCCAGTACTTC CASSLSDRRETQYF
. many TRBJ2-7 TRBV5-6 TGTGCCAGCAGCATACAGGGAGTCTACGAGCAGTACTTC CASSIQGVYEQYF
TRBD2 . TRBJ2-3 TRBV4-2 TGTGCCAGCAGCCACGAAACTAGCGGGGGAGGCACAGATACGCAGTATTTT CASSHETSGGGTDTQYF
. . TRBJ2-7 TRBV29-1 TGCAGCGTTGACTCCGGGGGCGAGCAGTACTTC CSVDSGGEQYF
. . TRBJ1-1 TRBV10-3 TGTGCCATCAGTGTAAGACAGGTGAACACTGAAGCTTTCTTT CAISVRQVNTEAFF
TRBD1 . TRBJ2-7 TRBV10-3 TGTGCCATCAGGAACTTGACAGGGAACGAGCAGTACTTC CAIRNLTGNEQYF
. . TRBJ2-3 TRBV5-1 TGCGCCAGCACTCAGGGGAGTACAGATACGCAGTATTTT CASTQGSTDTQYF
TRBD1 . TRBJ1-6 TRBV7-9 TGTGCCAGCACCCAGGAAGGGACAGGGAATTCACCCCTCCACTTT CASTQEGTGNSPLHF
TRBD1 few TRBJ1-1 TRBV12-3/TRBV12-4 TGTGCCAGCAGGAAATTTCAGAGGGGACAGGGGGCGCCCACTGAAGCTTTCTTT CASRKFQRGQGAPTEAFF
TRBD1 few TRBJ1-5 TRBV6-2/TRBV6-3 TGTGCCAGCAGAGATTTGGACAGGGTGAATCAGCCCCAGCATTTT CASRDLDRVNQPQHF
TRBD1 few TRBJ2-5 TRBV5-5 TGTGCCAGCCTGAGGGGGCGATTCCAAGAGACCCAGTACTTC CASLRGRFQETQYF
. many TRBJ2-4 TRBV18 TGTGCCAGCTCACCAAGGCAGGGGCTATCTCAAGCCAAAAACATTCAGTACTTC CASSPRQGLSQAKNIQYF
TRBD1 few TRBJ1-2 TRBV6-5 TGTGCCAGCAGTTCGCCTAGTCGACAGGGAAATATGGATGGCTACACCTTC CASSSPSRQGNMDGYTF
TRBD1 few TRBJ1-5 TRBV4-1 TGCGCCAGCAGCGCAGACAGGGACAATCAGCCCCAGCATTTT CASSADRDNQPQHF
. . TRBJ2-3 TRBV20-1 TGCAGTGCCCCTGGACTTGCCCTGGATACGCAGTATTTT CSAPGLALDTQYF
. . TRBJ1-4 TRBV28 TGTGCCAGCTGGGGGGGCTATGAAAAACTGTTTTTT CASWGGYEKLFF